The source of this T cell receptor (beta chain) is a study of CXCR3-negative and CXCR3-positive naive CD8 T cells. Findings and limits, study-wide: The study found comparably high diversity in both naive subsets and much lower diversity in memory CD8+ cells. TRBV-TRBJ usage was similar across naive CXCR3 subsets but distinct in memory cells. When CXCR3-positive naive cells were set against CXCR3-negative naive cells, the former had more hydrophobic TRB CDR3s. With surface CD5 comparable between naive subsets, TCR strength was estimated using properties derived from the TRB CDR3.

The study made its TRB cDNA libraries by 5' RACE, adding UMI labels. TCRdb reworked the 5' RACE reads into one entry per CDR3 protein, no DNA. The sample shows over 95,000 distinct CDR3 sequences, and just over 0.35% sits with its ten largest clones. CDR3 size: 12 residues. Germline V gives CDR1 MNHEY, CDR2 SVGAGI. Concerning this clonotype: Antigen unknown.

All CD8+ T cell subsets were sorted in triplicate at fewer than 350,000 cells each. The rearrangement joins TRBV6-5 to TRBJ1-5. This TCR came from a human donor in good health. Some clones in this sample may be carry-over from other donors' samples. The sample taken for sequencing was naive CXCR3+ CD8+ T cells from blood. Regarding subset: CD45RO-CCR7+CD27+CD95- naive CD8+ T cells expressing CXCR3 (TNR3+). The CDR3 reads CASMGFGQPQHF.